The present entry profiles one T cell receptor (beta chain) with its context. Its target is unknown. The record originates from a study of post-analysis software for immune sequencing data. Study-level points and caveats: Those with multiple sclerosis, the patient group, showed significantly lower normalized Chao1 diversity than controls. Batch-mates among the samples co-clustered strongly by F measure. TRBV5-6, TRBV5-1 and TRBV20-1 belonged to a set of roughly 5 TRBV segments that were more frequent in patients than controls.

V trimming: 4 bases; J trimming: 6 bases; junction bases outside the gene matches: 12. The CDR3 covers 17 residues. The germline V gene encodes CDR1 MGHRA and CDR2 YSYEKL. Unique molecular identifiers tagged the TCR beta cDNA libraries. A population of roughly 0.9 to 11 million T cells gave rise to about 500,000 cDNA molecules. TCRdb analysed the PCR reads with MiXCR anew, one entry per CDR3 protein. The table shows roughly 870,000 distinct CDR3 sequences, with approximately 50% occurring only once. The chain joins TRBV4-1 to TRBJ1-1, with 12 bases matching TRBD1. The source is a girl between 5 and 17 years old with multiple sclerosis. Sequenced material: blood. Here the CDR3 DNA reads TGCGCCAGCAGCCCAACCGGGACAGGGGGCGCCGGGGCTGAAGCTTTCTTT. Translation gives CASSPTGTGGAGAEAFF.